The next 6 T cell receptor beta chains were all read from a single sample in a study of CD8+ T cells in alopecia areata. RNA, once extracted, was reverse transcribed into cDNA for use as the sequencing template. The method was immunoSEQ multiplex PCR; TCRdb's version includes in-frame clones alone and lacks a portion of them. The sample has 120,000 to 150,000 clones; roughly 50% are singletons. The sequenced sample was CD4+ T cells sorted from blood. These receptors all come from a human donor with alopecia areata.

This clone was detected only a few times. The rearrangement links TRBV5-1 to TRBJ1-1; D is uncertain. Looked up from germline, CDR1 is SGHRS and CDR2 is YFSETQ. V shed 9 bases and J shed 0 bases, with 15 bases lying between them. The CDR3 is made up of 14 amino acids. This CDR3 is CATKSGSMNTEAFF. The CDR3 region has the DNA TGCGCCACAAAATCGGGGTCCATGAACACTGAAGCTTTCTTT.

V usage is TRBV29-1 and J usage is TRBJ2-7; no reliable D call. This CDR3 comprises 14 residues. Germline CDR1 reads SQVTM; CDR2 reads ANQGSEA. V was clipped by 7 bases and J by 4 bases, with 20 bases between them. CDR3 region: CSAWSHDSHYEQYF. The CDR3 DNA is TGCAGCGCCTGGTCTCACGACTCCCATTACGAGCAGTACTTC.

This chain's CDR3 is CASTGRRDSYEQYF. DNA of the CDR3: TGTGCCAGCACCGGGCGGCGAGACTCCTACGAGCAGTACTTC. The genes are TRBV6-5 and TRBJ2-7, with no clear D. CDR1 is MNHEY, CDR2 SVGAGI, per germline. This CDR3 is built from 14 residues. The V and J ends lost 7 bases and 0 bases respectively, with 13 bases between them.

This clone came up once. The chain couples TRBV6-5 to TRBJ2-3; D call uncertain. Germline-derived CDR1 and CDR2 are MNHEY and SVGAGI. V dropped 4 bases and J dropped 7 bases, with 6 bases sitting between them. The CDR3 is 11 residues long. CDR3 protein: CASSSLYTQYF. The CDR3 DNA reads TGTGCCAGCAGTTCCCTGTATACGCAGTATTTT.

The CDR3 reads CASSQGEWAEAFF. CDR3 sequence (DNA): TGTGCCAGCAGCCAAGGGGAGTGGGCTGAAGCTTTCTTT. This chain uses TRBV9 with TRBJ1-1; maybe TRBD1 (5 bases). Trimming removed 4 bases at V and 6 bases at J, with 13 bases between. Germline CDR1 and CDR2: SGDLS and YYNGEE. The CDR3 consists of 13 residues.

The CDR3 nucleotides are TGCAGCGGGATGGGTTTAGAAGAGGACAGATATAACTATGGCTACACCTTC. Residues: CSGMGLEEDRYNYGYTF. The chain couples TRBV29-1 to TRBJ1-2, with D maybe TRBD1 (6 bases). With 7 bases removed from V and 1 base from J, the gap between germline ends came to 25 bases. CDR1 and CDR2 from the germline V gene are SQVTM and ANQGSEA. This CDR3 is 17 amino acids long. Combining the CDR3 with reference TRBV29-1 and TRBJ1-2 gives the whole variable domain SAVISQKPSRDICQRGTSLTIQCQVDSQVTMMFWYRQQPGQSLTLIATANQGSEATYESGFVIDKFPISRPNLTFSTLTVSNMSPEDSSIYLCSGMGLEEDRYNYGYTFGSGTRLTVV.